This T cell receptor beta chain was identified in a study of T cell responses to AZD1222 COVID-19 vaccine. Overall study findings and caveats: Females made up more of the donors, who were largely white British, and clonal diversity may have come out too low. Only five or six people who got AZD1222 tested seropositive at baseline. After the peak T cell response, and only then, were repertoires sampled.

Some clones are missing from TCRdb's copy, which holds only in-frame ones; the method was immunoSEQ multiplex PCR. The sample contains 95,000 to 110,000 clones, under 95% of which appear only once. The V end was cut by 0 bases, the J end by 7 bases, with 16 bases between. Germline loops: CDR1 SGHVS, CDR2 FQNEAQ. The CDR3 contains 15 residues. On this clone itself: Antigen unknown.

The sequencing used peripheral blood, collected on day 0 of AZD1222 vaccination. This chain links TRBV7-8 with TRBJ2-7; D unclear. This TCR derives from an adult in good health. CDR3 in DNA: TGTGCCAGCAGCTTAGCGACGTTCGAAGGTGGGGAGCAGTACTTC. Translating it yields CASSLATFEGGEQYF.